This TCR beta chain was sequenced for a study of T cells in Graves' hyperthyroidism and ophthalmopathy (dated by TCRdb to 2018 to 2020). Context from the whole study: To identify distinguishing TCR V-J signatures, a discovery cohort of 100 or so patients was used, comprising 40 to 45 with Graves' ophthalmopathy and 55 to 65 with stable Graves' hyperthyroidism. Prospective prediction of ophthalmopathy was tested in an independent validation cohort of 18 to 20 hyperthyroidism patients and some 17 patients who later progressed to ophthalmopathy. For training and testing, the 100 or so patients in the discovery cohort were randomly divided in a 7:3 ratio. The study also compared thyroid tissue and blood T-cell repertoires from several Graves' hyperthyroidism patients. After blood sampling, hyperthyroidism patients were treated with methimazole at a starting dose of 30 mg daily, and ophthalmopathy patients were treated with high-dose intravenous methylprednisolone. The paper describes TCR Vbeta CDR3 sequencing of about 140 peripheral blood samples, made up of 43 ophthalmopathy patients, around 73 hyperthyroidism patients and about 17 progressor patients. Study-level results and caveats: Blood samples also contained most of the expanded thyroid clonotypes (frequency above 0.001), which suggests that blood repertoires may reflect thyroid immune responses. Sample size was not statistically predetermined, and investigators were not blinded to group allocation. In validation, the model predicted progression to ophthalmopathy a median of about 6.8 months before onset, with approximately 70% sensitivity and about 72% specificity. In cross-validation, a model built on a 13 V-J signature told ophthalmopathy apart from stable hyperthyroidism with 85% to 90% sensitivity and roughly 82% specificity, and in testing the same model reached 80%/75%.

The TCR beta CDR3 regions were amplified from the RNA transcripts. The TCR CDR3 was subjected to a first round of RT-PCR using the HTBI primer set and the Qiagen OneStep RT-PCR kit. A second multiplex PCR round built the libraries, followed by size selection and purification. The libraries were sequenced on an Illumina HiSeq2000 using paired-end 100 bp reads. Under the source paper's analysis protocol: SOAPnuke was used to process the raw data, with reads discarded if the reads contained adapters or uncalled bases, had a mean Phred below 15, or lacked an exact constant-primer or identifier match. COPE v1.2.5 was used to merge high-quality paired reads, and clonotypes were defined as unique nucleotide sequences. Clonotypes were aligned to IMGT TRBV, TRBD and TRBJ reference segments using MiTCR v1.1. The analysis included only V-J combinations with a frequency above 0.0001, which together covered over 98% of the repertoires. A TCS score was defined as the ratio between F50 (clonal expansion) and ExV (chaos), using BLOSUM62-based TCRdist between CDR3 peptides within each V-J. Welch's t-statistics and random forest reduced roughly 530 V-J features to around 14, which were used in a naive Bayes classifier (R e1071). The similarity between thyroid and blood repertoires was quantified using the Morisita-Horn index. Using fastp trimming at Q25 and MiXCR clonotype assembly, TCRdb reanalyzed the public sequencing data and kept in-frame beta chains. Each CDR3 protein appears once, grouped with its most common genes and DNA. These V and J calls originate from TCRdb's pipeline instead of the authors' own analysis. In all, the sample holds 500,000 to 600,000 distinct CDR3 sequences, and around 46% of those were seen once. The ten largest clones capture more than 7.5% of the sample.

Graves' hyperthyroidism was defined as stable when no progression to ophthalmopathy occurred over 18 months of follow-up. The hyperthyroidism patients were between 18 and 65 years old and newly diagnosed, with a disease duration of less than 2 months. Exclusion was applied to patients with uncontrolled infections, other autoimmune diseases, pregnancy or lactation. Diagnoses were established on the basis of clinical symptoms, serum thyroxine and TRAb, thyroid ultrasound, and orbital computed tomography. Trizol reagent was used to extract total RNA, and RNA quality was then checked on an Agilent 2100 Bioanalyzer. Points on this clonotype: It lacks a known antigen. Within one base of it there is no much larger clone, and no base qualities were kept.

Counted from cysteine to phenylalanine, this CDR3 has 13 amino acids. Of the read, only the CDR3 DNA is kept; its 39 bases are in frame from base 1. V is cut back by 2 bases and J by 8 bases, with 3 bases in the junction unmatched. According to the germline V gene, CDR1 reads SGHVS and CDR2 reads FNYEAQ. Input material: peripheral blood or thyroid tissue (not recorded which). The rearrangement joined TRBV7-6 to TRBJ2-1, with 7 central nucleotides matching TRBD2. The origin of this receptor is a woman aged 18-30 years with Graves' hyperthyroidism. The CDR3 has the sequence CASSLYGLDEQFF. The sequenced DNA is TGTGCCAGCAGCTTATACGGACTAGATGAGCAGTTCTTC.